Shown below are 11 T cell receptor beta chains from a single sample sequenced in a study of brain T cells in children with intractable seizures. Time point: blood from clinic visit 5 months post-surgery; TSC patient then seizure free. The table came from immunoSEQ multiplex PCR; TCRdb's copy has only in-frame clones and leaves some out. The sample has 340,000 or so clones, about 93% seen once. The sequencing here drew on peripheral blood, taken more than 4 months after surgery. The receptors here all came from a boy under two years old with tuberous sclerosis and intractable seizures.

This chain connects TRBV5-1 to TRBJ2-7; the D gene is possibly TRBD2 (6 bases). Per germline, CDR1 SGHRS and CDR2 YFSETQ. The CDR3 has 14 amino acids. V lost 4 bases, J lost 0 bases, and 11 bases lay in between. The CDR3 region is CASSPGTYSYEQYF. The DNA for the CDR3 is TGCGCCAGCAGCCCCGGGACTTACTCCTACGAGCAGTACTTC. The whole variable domain, remainder taken from reference TRBV5-1 and TRBJ2-7, is KAGVTQTPRYLIKTRGQQVTLSCSPISGHRSVSWYQQTPGQGLQFLFEYFSETQRNKGNFPGRFSGRQFSNSRSEMNVSTLELGDSALYLCASSPGTYSYEQYFGPGTRLTVT.

The CDR3 coding sequence is TGTGCCAGCAGCCACGGGGGTAGCGGGAGGGCCCTTAGCACAGATACGCAGTATTTT. Protein sequence: CASSHGGSGRALSTDTQYF. The V gene is TRBV3-1 (or the pseudogene TRBV3-2), the J gene TRBJ2-3; 11 bases map to TRBD2. This CDR3 region has 19 residues. CDR1 LGHDT and CDR2 YNNKEL come from the germline V gene (reference sequence). V dropped 3 bases and J dropped 0; count of bases not matched to a gene: 11.

CDR3 sequence: CASSQAGVSSPLHF. CDR3 nucleotides: TGTGCCAGCAGCCAAGCGGGAGTCAGTTCACCCCTCCACTTT. This rearrangement joins TRBV3-1 (or the pseudogene TRBV3-2) to TRBJ1-6, with no clear D. Deletions cut 1 base from V and 9 bases from J, with 10 bases between. CDR3 length: 14 residues. Looked up from germline, CDR1 is LGHDT and CDR2 is YNNKEL (reference sequence).

This clone was detected only once. This chain joins TRBV30 and TRBJ2-5; no definite D call. CDR3 size: 12 residues. The germline V and J ends were trimmed by 1 base and 5 bases, with 8 bases remaining between them. Germline lookup yields CDR1 GTSNPN and CDR2 SVGIG (reference sequence). This CDR3 is CAWSGVWETQYF. CDR3 DNA: TGTGCCTGGAGTGGGGTCTGGGAGACCCAGTACTTC.

The gene calls are TRBV5-6 and TRBJ2-7, with 10 bases that match TRBD1. CDR3 length equals 14 residues. Germline V gives CDR1 SGHDT, CDR2 YYEEEE. With 3 bases clipped from V and 5 bases from J, the junction kept 5 bases outside the gene matches. The CDR3 nucleotides are TGTGCCAGCAGCTCCGGGACAGGGGTCGACGAGCAGTACTTC. The encoded protein is CASSSGTGVDEQYF.

V and J are TRBV11-2 and TRBJ2-7, with D unclear. The germline V gene encodes CDR1 SGHAT and CDR2 FQNNGV. Trimming left V 11 bases short and J 3 bases short, with 8 bases between. The CDR3 extends over 10 amino acids. The CDR3 coding sequence is TGTGCCGTGACCCGCTACGAGCAGTACTTC. Translated, it gives CAVTRYEQYF.

Details on this clone: A read error may produce the germline difference seen at one junction end. The rearrangement uses TRBV7-7 and TRBJ1-1; D is unclear. Germline assignment: CDR1 SSHAT and CDR2 FNYEAQ (reference sequence). The CDR3 loop spans 13 amino acids. CDR3: CASSPALGGEAFF. DNA for the CDR3: TGTGCTAGCAGCCCGGCCCTGGGCGGTGAAGCTTTCTTT.

J is TRBJ2-1 and V is TRBV24-1; D may be TRBD2 (5 bases). Trimming cost V 9 bases and J 9 bases, with 17 bases left between them. Germline V gene sequence: CDR1 KGHDR, CDR2 SFDVKD. The length of the CDR3 is 13 residues. CDR3 nucleotides: TGTGCCACCTCCTCTCCCCCAGGAGGTGAGCAGTTCTTC. This gives the protein CATSSPPGGEQFF.

The rearrangement uses TRBV6-5 and TRBJ1-5; D might be TRBD1 (6 bases). CDR1 MNHEY and CDR2 SVGAGI come from the germline V gene. Between the trimmed V and J ends, which lost 5 bases and 5 bases, there was a span of 13 bases. CDR3 length: 14 residues. The CDR3 protein is CASSPNRAHQPQHF. For the CDR3, the DNA is TGTGCCAGCAGTCCAAACAGGGCCCATCAGCCCCAGCATTTT.

V and J are TRBV5-1 and TRBJ1-4, with D perhaps matching TRBD1 (6 bases). Germline V gene sequence: CDR1 SGHRS, CDR2 YFSETQ. V lost 0 bases and J lost 8, with 35 bases in between. This CDR3 comprises 22 residues. The CDR3 here is CASSLGRITGRVEDQLDEKLFF. DNA of the CDR3: TGCGCCAGCAGCTTGGGACGGATTACAGGGAGGGTGGAGGATCAACTAGACGAAAAACTGTTTTTT.

This clone was observed a single time. The chain links TRBV6-4 to TRBJ2-2; D tentatively reads TRBD1 or TRBD2 (5 bases each). The germline V gene encodes CDR1 MRHNA and CDR2 SNTAGT. V was pared by 6 bases and J by 4 bases, with 9 bases between. This CDR3 has 13 amino acids. CDR3 loop: CASRAGATGELFF. The CDR3, as DNA: TGTGCCAGCAGAGCCGGGGCCACCGGGGAGCTGTTTTTT.